This T cell receptor (beta chain) appears in the sequencing data of a study of cytomegalovirus exposure and HLA in healthy donors. Overall study findings and caveats: The authors listed around 150 TCR beta chains as cytomegalovirus-associated.

Germline CDR1 is LNHDA and CDR2 is SQIVND (reference sequence). The V and J ends lost 5 bases and 6 bases, in that order; junction bases with no gene match: 12. This CDR3 region has 15 residues. The PCR ran on 60 Vbeta and 13 Jbeta primers. TCRdb's table, derived via immunoSEQ multiplex PCR, lists solely in-frame clones and lacks some. The table records around 170,000 clones, 82% of them present only once. Details on this clone: Antigen specificity is unknown.

The sequence was collected from a man in his forties in good health and CMV-seronegative. Sequenced material: PBMCs. The genes are TRBV19 and TRBJ2-7, with 8 bases lining up with TRBD1. CDR3 DNA sequence: TGTGCCAGTAGTCCAAACGGACAGGGAAGGGGCGAGCAGTACTTC. Protein sequence: CASSPNGQGRGEQYF.